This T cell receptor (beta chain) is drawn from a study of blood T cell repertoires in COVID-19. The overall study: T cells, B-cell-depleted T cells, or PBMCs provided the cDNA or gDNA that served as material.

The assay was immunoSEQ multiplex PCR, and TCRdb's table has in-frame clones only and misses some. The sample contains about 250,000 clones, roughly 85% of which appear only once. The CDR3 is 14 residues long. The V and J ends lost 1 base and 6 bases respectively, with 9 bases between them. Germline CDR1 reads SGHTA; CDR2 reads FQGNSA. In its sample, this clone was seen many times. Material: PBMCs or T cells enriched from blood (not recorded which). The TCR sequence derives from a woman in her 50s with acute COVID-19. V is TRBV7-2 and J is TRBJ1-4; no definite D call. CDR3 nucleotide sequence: TGTGCCAGCAGCTTAGGGCAGAATTATGAAAAACTGTTTTTT. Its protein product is CASSLGQNYEKLFF.